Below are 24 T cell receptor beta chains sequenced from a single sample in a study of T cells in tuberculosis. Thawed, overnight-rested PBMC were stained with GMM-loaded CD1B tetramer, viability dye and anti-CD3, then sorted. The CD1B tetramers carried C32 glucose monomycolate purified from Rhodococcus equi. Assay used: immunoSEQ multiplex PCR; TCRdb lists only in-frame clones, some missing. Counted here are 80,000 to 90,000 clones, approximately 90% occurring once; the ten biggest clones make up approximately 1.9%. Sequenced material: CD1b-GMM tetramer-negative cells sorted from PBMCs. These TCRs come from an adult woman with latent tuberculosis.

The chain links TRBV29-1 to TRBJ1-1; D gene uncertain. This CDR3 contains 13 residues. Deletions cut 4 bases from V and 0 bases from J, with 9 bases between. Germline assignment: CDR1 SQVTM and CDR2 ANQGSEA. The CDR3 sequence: CSVAQKMNTEAFF. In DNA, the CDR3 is TGCAGCGTTGCTCAGAAAATGAACACTGAAGCTTTCTTT.

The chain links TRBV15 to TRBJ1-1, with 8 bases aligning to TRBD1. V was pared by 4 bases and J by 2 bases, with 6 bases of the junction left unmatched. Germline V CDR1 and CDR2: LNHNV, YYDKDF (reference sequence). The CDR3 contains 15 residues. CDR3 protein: CATSILGQENTEAFF. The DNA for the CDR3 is TGTGCCACCAGCATTCTGGGACAGGAAAACACTGAAGCTTTCTTT.

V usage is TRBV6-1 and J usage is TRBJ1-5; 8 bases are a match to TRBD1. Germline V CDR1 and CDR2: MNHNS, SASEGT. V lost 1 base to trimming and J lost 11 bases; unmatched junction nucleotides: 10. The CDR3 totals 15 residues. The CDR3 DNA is TGTGCCAGCAGTGAAGGTGGGCAGGGGGCGGGGGCCCAGCATTTT. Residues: CASSEGGQGAGAQHF.

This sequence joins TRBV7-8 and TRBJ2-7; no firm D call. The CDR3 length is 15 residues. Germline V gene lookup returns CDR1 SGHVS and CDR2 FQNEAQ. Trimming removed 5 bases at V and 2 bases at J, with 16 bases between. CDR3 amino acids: CASSPKPQTTYEQYF. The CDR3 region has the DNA TGTGCCAGCAGCCCTAAGCCCCAAACGACCTACGAGCAGTACTTC.

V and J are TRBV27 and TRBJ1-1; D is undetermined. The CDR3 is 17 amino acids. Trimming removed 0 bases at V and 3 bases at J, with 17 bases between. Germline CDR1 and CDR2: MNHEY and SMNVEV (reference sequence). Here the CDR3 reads CASSLSGGGPRYTEAFF. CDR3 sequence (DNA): TGTGCCAGCAGTTTATCGGGTGGAGGGCCCCGGTACACTGAAGCTTTCTTT.

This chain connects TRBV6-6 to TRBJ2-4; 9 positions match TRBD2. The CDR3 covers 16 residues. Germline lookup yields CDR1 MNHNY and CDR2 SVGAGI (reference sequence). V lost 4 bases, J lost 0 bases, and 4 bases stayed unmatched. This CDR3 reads CASSSSGELAKNIQYF. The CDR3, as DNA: TGTGCCAGCAGTTCTAGCGGGGAACTAGCCAAAAACATTCAGTACTTC.

The CDR3, as DNA: TGCGCTACCGGGACAGAGTACGAGCAGTACGTC. As protein: CATGTEYEQYV. The chain is built from TRBV10-2 and TRBJ2-7, with TRBD1 identical over 7 bases. Germline values: CDR1 WSHSY, CDR2 SAAADI. There are 11 residues in the CDR3.

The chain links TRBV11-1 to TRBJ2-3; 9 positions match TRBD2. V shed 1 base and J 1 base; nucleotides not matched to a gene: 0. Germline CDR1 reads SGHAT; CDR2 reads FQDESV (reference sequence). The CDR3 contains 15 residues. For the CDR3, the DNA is TGTGCCAGCAGCTTAGGGACTAGCGGCACAGATACGCAGTATTTT. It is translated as CASSLGTSGTDTQYF.

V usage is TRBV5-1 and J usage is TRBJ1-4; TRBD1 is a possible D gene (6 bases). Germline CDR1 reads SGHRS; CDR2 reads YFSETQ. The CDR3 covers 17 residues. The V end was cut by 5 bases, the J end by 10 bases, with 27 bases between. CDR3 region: CASSPEFVGAGQGKLFF. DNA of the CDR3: TGCGCCAGCAGTCCTGAATTCGTGGGGGCCGGGCAGGGAAAACTGTTTTTT.

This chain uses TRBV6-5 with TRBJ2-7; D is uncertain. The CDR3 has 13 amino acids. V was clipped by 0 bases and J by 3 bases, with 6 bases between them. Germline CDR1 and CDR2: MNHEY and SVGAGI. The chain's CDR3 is CASSYSAVYEQYF. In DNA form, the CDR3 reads TGTGCCAGCAGTTACTCGGCGGTCTACGAGCAGTACTTC.

The CDR3 sequence is CASSLIPSSQETQYF. The DNA of the CDR3 is TGTGCCAGCAGCTTAATCCCAAGCTCCCAAGAGACCCAGTACTTC. This chain uses TRBV7-9 with TRBJ2-5, with D unclear. Germline CDR1 and CDR2: SEHNR and FQNEAQ (reference sequence). This CDR3 is built from 15 residues. V lost 2 bases and J lost 1, with 11 bases in between.

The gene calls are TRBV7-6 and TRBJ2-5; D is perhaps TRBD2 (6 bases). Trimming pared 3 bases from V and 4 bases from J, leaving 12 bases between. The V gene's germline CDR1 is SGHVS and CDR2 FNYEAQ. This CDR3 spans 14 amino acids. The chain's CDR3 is CASSFRDSGETQYF. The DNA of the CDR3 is TGTGCCAGCAGCTTTCGGGACTCTGGAGAGACCCAGTACTTC.

Here the CDR3 reads CASSGTQGSYEQYF. CDR3 in DNA: TGTGCCAGCAGTGGAACCCAGGGATCCTACGAGCAGTACTTC. The gene calls are TRBV6-1 and TRBJ2-7, with a possible D match to TRBD1 (5 bases). Per the germline V gene, CDR1 is MNHNS and CDR2 is SASEGT. Between the trimmed V and J ends, which lost 4 bases and 1 base, there was a span of 11 bases. The CDR3 length is 14 residues.

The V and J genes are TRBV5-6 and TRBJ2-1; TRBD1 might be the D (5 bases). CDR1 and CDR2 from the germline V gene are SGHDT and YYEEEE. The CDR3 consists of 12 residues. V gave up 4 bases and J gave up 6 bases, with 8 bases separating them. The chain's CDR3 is CASSIDSNEQFF. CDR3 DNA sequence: TGTGCCAGCAGCATCGACAGCAATGAGCAGTTCTTC.

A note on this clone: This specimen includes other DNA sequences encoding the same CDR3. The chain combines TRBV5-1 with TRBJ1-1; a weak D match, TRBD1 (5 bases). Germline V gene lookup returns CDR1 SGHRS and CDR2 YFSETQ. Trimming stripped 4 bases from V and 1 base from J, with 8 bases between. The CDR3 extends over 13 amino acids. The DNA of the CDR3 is TGCGCCAGCAGCCTCGGGGGGAACACTGAAGCTTTCTTT. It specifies CASSLGGNTEAFF.

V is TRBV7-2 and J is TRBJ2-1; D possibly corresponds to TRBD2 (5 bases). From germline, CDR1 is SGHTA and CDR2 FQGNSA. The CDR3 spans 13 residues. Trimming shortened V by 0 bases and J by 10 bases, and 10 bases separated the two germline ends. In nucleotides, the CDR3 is TGTGCCAGCAGCTTAGCGCCTACGGGGGAGCAGTTCTTC. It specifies CASSLAPTGEQFF.

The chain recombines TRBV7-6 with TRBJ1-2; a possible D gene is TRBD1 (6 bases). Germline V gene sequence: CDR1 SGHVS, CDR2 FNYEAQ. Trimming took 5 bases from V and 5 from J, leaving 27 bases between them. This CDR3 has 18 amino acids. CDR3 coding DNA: TGTGCCAGCAGCCACAAAATGGTCTTCGTACAGGGTAAGTATGGCTACACCTTC. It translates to CASSHKMVFVQGKYGYTF. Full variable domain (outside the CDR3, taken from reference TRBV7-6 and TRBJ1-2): GAGVSQSPRYKVTKRGQDVALRCDPISGHVSLYWYRQALGQGPEFLTYFNYEAQQDKSGLPNDRFSAERPEGSISTLTIQRTEQRDSAMYRCASSHKMVFVQGKYGYTFGSGTRLTVV.

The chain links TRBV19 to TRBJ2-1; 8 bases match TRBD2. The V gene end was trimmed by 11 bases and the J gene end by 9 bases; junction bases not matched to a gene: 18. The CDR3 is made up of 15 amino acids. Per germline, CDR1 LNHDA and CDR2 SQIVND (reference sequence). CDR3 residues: CASTERRGGLPEQFF. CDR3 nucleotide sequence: TGTGCCTCCACCGAGAGGCGCGGGGGGCTCCCTGAGCAGTTCTTC.

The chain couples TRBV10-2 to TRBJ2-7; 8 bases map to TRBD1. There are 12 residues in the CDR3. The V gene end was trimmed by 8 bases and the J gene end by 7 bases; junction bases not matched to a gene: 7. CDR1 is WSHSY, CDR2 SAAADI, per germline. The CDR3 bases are TGCGCCAGCCTGGACAGGGCGAGGGAGCAGTACTTC. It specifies CASLDRAREQYF.

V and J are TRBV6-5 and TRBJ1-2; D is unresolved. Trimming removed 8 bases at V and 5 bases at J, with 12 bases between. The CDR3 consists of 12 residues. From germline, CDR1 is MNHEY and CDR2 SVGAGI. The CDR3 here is CASFEVIYGYTF. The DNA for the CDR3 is TGTGCCAGCTTCGAGGTGATTTATGGCTACACCTTC.

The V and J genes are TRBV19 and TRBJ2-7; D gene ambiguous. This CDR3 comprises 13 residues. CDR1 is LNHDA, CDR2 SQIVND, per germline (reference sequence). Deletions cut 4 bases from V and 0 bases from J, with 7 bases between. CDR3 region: CASSTHSSYEQYF. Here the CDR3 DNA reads TGTGCCAGTAGTACGCACAGCTCCTACGAGCAGTACTTC. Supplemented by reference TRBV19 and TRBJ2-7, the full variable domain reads DGGITQSPKYLFRKEGQNVTLSCEQNLNHDAMYWYRQDPGQGLRLIYYSQIVNDFQKGDIAEGYSVSREKKESFPLTVTSAQKNPTAFYLCASSTHSSYEQYFGPGTRLTVT.

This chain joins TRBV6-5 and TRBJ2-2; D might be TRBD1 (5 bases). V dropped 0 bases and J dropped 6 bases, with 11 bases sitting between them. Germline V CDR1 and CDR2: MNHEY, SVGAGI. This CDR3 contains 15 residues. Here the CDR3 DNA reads TGTGCCAGCAGTTACTCGAGAAGGGGATCCGGGGAGCTGTTTTTT. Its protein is CASSYSRRGSGELFF.

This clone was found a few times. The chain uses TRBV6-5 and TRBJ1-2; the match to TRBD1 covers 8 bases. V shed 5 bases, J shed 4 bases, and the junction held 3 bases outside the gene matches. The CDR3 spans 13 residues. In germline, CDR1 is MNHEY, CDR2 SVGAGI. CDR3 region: CASSAQGGYGYTF. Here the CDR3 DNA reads TGTGCCAGCAGTGCACAGGGGGGCTATGGCTACACCTTC.

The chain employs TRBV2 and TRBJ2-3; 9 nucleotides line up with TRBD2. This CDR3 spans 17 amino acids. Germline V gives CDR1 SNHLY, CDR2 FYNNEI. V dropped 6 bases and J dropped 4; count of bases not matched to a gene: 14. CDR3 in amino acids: CASSAGLASGGADTQYF. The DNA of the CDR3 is TGTGCCAGCAGCGCGGGACTAGCCTCGGGGGGGGCAGATACGCAGTATTTT.